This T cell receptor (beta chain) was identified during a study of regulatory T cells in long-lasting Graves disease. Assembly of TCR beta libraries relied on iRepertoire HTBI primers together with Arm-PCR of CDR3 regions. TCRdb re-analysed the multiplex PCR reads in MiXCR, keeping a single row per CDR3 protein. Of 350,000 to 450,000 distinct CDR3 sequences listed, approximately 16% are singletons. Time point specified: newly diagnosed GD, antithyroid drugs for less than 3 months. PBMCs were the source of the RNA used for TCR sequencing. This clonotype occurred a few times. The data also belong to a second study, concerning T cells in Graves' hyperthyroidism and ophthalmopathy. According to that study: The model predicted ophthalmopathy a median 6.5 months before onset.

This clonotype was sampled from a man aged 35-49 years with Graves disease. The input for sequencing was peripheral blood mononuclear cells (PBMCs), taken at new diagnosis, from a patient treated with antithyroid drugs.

CDR3 DNA: TGTGCCAGCAGCTCCACCGGGACAGGGGGCGGGCAGCCCCAGCATTTT. Encoded protein: CASSSTGTGGGQPQHF. The V call is TRBV28, the J call TRBJ1-5; TRBD1 matches 12 bases. CDR3 length: 16 amino acids. In germline, CDR1 is MDHEN, CDR2 SYDVKM. The trim removed 6 bases at V and 7 bases at J, leaving 10 bases unmatched.